The clone carrying this T cell receptor beta chain was detected once. The sample belongs to a study of blood T cell repertoires in COVID-19. Study-wide background: Acute and convalescent COVID-19 specimens originated in the United States, Italy and Spain. Sources were T cells, B-cell-depleted T cells, or PBMCs; the material itself was cDNA or gDNA.

Germline V gene lookup returns CDR1 SGHTA and CDR2 FQGTGA. V was pared by 5 bases and J by 0 bases, with 8 bases between. CDR3 length: 13 residues. Per the original methods: Reference gene primer amplification gave nucleated cell count estimates. Only in-frame clones appear in the TCRdb table, and some are missing; sequencing was by immunoSEQ multiplex PCR. V and J calls and clone size are as listed in that table; D and trimming were resolved from the DNA. The sample has about 220,000 clones, less than 90% seen once. The receptor comes from a woman aged 60-75 years who had recovered from COVID-19. This chain uses TRBV7-3 with TRBJ2-7; D gene uncertain. Input material: peripheral blood. The CDR3 DNA reads as TGTGCCAGCAGCCCACTATTCTCCTACGAGCAGTACTTC. Translated: CASSPLFSYEQYF.